This TCR beta chain was captured in a study of shared clonotypes between healthy human individuals. Findings and caveats of the study: The low donor count limited represented genetic and exposure-history diversity. Only blood was sampled, and tissue TCR repertoires likely differ from blood ones.

V was shortened by 0 bases and J by 15 bases, with 10 bases between the two germline ends. The CDR3 runs 11 residues. The germline V gene has CDR1 SGHRS and CDR2 YFSETQ. The table came from immunoSEQ multiplex PCR; TCRdb's copy has only in-frame clones and leaves some out. The sample has about 2.4 million clones, approximately 93% seen once. The count of this clone is one. Antigen: not known. The genes are TRBV5-1 and TRBJ2-1; tentatively, D is TRBD1 or TRBD2 (5 bases each). The TCR sequence derives from a man younger than 35 in good health. Some clones in this sample may be carry-over from other donors' samples. Sequencing used naive CD4+ T cells from PBMCs. As to subset: CD45RA+ positively selected. The CDR3 sequence is CASSLEGPVFF. In DNA form, the CDR3 reads TGCGCCAGCAGCTTGGAGGGACCGGTGTTCTTC.